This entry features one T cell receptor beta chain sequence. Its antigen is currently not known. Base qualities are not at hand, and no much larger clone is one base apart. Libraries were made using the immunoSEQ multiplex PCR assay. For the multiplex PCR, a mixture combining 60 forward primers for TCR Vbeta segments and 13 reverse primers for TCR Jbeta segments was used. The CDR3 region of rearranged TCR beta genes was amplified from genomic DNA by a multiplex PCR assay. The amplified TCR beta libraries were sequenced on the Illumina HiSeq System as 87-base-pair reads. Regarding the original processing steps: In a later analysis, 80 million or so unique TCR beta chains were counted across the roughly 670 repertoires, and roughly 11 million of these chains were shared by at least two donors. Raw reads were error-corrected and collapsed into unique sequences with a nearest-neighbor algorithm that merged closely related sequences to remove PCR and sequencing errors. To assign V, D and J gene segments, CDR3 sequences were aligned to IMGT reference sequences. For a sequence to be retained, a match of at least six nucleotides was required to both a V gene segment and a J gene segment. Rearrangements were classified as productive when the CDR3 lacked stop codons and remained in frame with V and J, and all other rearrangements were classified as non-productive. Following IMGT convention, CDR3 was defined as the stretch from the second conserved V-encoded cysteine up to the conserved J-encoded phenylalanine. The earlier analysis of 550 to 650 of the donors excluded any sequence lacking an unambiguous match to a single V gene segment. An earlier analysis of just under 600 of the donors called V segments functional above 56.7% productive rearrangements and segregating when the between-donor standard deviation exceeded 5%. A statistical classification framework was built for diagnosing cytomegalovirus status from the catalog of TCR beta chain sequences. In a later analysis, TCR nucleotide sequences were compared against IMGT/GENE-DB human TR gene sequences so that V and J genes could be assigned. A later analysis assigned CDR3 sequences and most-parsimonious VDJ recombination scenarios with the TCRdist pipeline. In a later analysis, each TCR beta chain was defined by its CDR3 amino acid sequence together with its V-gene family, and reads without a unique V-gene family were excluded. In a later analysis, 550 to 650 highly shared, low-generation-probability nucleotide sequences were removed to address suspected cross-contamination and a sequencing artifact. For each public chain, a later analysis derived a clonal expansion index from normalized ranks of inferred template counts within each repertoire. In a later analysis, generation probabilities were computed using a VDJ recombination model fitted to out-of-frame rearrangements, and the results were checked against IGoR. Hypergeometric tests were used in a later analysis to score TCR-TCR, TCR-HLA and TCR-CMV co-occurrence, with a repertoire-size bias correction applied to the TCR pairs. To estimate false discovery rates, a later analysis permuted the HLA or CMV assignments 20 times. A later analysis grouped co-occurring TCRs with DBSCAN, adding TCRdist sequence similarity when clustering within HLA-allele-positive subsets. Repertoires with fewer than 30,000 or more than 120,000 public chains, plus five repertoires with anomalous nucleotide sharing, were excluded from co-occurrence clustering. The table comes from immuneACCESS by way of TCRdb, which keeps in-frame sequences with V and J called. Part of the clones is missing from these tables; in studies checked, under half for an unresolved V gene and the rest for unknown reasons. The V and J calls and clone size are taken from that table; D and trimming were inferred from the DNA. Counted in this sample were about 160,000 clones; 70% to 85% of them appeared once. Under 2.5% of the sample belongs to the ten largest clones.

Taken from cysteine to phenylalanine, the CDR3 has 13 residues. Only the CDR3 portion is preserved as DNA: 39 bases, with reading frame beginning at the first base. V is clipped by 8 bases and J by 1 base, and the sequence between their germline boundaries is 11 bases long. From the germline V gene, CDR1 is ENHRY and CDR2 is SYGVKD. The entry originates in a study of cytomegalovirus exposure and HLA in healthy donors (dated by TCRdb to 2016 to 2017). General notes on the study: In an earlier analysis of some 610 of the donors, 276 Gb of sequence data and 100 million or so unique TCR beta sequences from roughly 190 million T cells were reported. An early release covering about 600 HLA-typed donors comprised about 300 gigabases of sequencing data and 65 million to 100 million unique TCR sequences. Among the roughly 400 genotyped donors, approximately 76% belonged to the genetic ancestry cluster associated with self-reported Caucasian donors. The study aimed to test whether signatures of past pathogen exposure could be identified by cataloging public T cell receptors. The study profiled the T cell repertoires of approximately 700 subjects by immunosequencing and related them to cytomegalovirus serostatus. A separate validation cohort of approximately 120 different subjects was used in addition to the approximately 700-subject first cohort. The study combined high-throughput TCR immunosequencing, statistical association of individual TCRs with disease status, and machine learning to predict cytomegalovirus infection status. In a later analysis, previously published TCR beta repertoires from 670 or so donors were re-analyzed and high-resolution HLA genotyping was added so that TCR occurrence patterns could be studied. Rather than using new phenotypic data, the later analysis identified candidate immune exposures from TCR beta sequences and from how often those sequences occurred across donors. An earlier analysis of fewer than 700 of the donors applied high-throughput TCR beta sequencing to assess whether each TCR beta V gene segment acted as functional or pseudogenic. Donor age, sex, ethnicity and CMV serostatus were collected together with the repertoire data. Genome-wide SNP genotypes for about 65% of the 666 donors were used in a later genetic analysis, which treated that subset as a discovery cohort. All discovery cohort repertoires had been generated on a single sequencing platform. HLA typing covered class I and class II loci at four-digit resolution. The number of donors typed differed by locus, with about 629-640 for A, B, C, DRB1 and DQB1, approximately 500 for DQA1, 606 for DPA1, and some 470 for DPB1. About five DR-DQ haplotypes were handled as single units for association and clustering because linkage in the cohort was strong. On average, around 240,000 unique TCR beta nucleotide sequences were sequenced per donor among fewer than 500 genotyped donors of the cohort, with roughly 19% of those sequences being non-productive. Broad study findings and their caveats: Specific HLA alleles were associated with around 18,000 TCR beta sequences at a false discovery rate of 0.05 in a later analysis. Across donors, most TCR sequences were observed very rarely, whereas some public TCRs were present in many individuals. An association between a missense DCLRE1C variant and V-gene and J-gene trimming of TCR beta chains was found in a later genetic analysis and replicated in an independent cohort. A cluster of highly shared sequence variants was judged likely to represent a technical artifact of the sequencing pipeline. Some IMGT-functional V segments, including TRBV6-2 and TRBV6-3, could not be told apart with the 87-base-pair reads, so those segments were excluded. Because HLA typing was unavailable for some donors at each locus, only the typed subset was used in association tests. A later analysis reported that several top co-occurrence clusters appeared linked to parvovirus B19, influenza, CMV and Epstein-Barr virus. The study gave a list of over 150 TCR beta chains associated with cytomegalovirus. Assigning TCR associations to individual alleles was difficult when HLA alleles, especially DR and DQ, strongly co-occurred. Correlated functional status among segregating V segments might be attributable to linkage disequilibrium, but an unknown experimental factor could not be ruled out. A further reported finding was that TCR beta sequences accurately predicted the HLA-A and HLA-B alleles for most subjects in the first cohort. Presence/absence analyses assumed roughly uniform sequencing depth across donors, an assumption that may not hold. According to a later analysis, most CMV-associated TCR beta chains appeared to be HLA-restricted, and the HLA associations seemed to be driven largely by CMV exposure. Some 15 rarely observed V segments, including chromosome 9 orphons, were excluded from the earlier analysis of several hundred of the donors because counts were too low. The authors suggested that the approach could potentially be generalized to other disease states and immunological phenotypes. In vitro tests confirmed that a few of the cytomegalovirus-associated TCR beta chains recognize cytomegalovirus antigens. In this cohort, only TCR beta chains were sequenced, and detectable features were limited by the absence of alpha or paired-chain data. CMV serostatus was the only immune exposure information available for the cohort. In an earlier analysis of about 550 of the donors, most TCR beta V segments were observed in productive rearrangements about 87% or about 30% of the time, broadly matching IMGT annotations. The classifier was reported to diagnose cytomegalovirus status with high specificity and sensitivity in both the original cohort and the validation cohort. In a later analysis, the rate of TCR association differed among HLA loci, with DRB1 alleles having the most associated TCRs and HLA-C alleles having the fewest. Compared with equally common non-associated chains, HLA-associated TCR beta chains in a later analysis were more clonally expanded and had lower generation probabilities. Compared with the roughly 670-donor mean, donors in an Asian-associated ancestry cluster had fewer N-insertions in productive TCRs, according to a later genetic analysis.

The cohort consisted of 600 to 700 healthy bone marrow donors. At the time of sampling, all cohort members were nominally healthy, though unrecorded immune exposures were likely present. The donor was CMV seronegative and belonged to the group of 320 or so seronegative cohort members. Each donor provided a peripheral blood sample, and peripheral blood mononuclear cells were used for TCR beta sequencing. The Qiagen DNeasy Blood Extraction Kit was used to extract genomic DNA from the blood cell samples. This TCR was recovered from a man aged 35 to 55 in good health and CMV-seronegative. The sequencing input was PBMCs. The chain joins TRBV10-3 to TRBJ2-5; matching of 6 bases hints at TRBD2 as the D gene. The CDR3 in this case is CAILREPQETQYF. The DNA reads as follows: TGTGCCATCCTCCGGGAGCCCCAAGAGACCCAGTACTTC.